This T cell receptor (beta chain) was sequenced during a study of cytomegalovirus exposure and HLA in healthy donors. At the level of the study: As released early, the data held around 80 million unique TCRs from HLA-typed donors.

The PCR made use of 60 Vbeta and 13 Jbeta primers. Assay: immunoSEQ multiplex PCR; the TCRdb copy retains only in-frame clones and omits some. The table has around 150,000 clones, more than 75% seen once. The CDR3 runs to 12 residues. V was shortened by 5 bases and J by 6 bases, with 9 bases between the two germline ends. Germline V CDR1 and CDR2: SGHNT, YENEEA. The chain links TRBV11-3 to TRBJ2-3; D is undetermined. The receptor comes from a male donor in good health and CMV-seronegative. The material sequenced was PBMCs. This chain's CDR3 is CASSQQRDTQYF. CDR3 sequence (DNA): TGTGCCAGCAGCCAGCAGAGGGATACGCAGTATTTT.